Reported below is one T cell receptor (beta chain). No cognate antigen has been identified for it. The sample holds no much larger clone one base away, and base qualities are not on file. The library was prepared using the immunoSEQ multiplex PCR assay. The multiplex PCR relied on a mix of 60 forward primers for TCR Vbeta segments and 13 reverse primers for TCR Jbeta segments. Amplification of the CDR3 region of rearranged TCR beta genes was performed with a multiplex PCR assay on genomic DNA. The amplified TCR beta libraries were sequenced on the Illumina HiSeq System as 87-base-pair reads. As for the authors' bioinformatics: A later analysis counted approximately 74 million unique TCR beta chains across the 700 or so repertoires, and around 12 million of these chains were shared by at least two donors. To remove PCR and sequencing errors, raw reads were error-corrected and collapsed into unique sequences using a nearest-neighbor algorithm that merged closely related sequences. V, D and J gene segments were assigned by aligning CDR3 sequences to IMGT reference sequences. For a sequence to be retained, a match of at least six nucleotides to both a V gene segment and a J gene segment was required. A rearrangement counted as productive if the CDR3 had no stop codons and remained in frame with V and J, and every other rearrangement counted as non-productive. CDR3 was defined by IMGT convention, running from the second conserved V-encoded cysteine to the conserved J-encoded phenylalanine. The earlier analysis of 500 to 650 of the donors excluded any sequence lacking an unambiguous match to a single V gene segment. In an earlier analysis of approximately 500 of the donors, a V segment was called functional when productive rearrangements were above 56.7%, and segregating when the standard deviation between donors exceeded 5%. A statistical classification framework was built for diagnosing cytomegalovirus status from the catalog of TCR beta chain sequences. In a later analysis, V and J genes were assigned by comparing TCR nucleotide sequences against IMGT/GENE-DB human TR gene sequences. Using the TCRdist pipeline, a later analysis assigned CDR3 sequences along with most-parsimonious VDJ recombination scenarios. A later analysis defined each TCR beta chain by its CDR3 amino acid sequence plus V-gene family, and excluded reads lacking a unique V-gene family. As a way to deal with suspected cross-contamination and a sequencing artifact, a later analysis dropped nearly 600 nucleotide sequences that were highly shared and had low generation probability. A later analysis calculated a clonal expansion index for each public chain from normalized within-repertoire ranks of inferred template counts. In a later analysis, generation probabilities were computed with a VDJ recombination model fitted to out-of-frame rearrangements, and the resulting probabilities were checked against IGoR. In a later analysis, TCR-TCR, TCR-HLA and TCR-CMV co-occurrence was scored with hypergeometric tests, and a repertoire-size bias correction was applied to TCR pairs. A later analysis estimated false discovery rates by permuting HLA or CMV assignments 20 times. In a later analysis, co-occurring TCRs were grouped using DBSCAN, and TCRdist sequence similarity was added for clustering within HLA-allele-positive subsets. For co-occurrence clustering, repertoires with fewer than 30,000 or more than 120,000 public chains were excluded, along with roughly 5 repertoires with anomalous nucleotide sharing. Sourced from immuneACCESS, this table was stored by TCRdb with only in-frame sequences that have V and J called. A share of the clones is absent; for the studies checked, an unresolved V gene accounts for under half, and the remainder has no known explanation. That table gives V, J and clone size, and the DNA gave D and trimming. The sample yields 150,000 or so clones; about 74% were counted once. The top ten hold around 4% of the sample.

The sample belongs to a study of cytomegalovirus exposure and HLA in healthy donors (dated by TCRdb to 2016 to 2017). Broadly, across the study: An earlier analysis of approximately 550 of the donors reported approximately 270 Gb of sequence data and around 120 million unique TCR beta sequences from approximately 180 million T cells. An early release covering about 600 HLA-typed donors comprised 250 to 350 gigabases of sequencing data and around 80 million unique TCR sequences. Of the roughly 400 genotyped donors, about 80% fell in the genetic ancestry cluster associated with self-reported Caucasian donors. The study was designed to test whether signatures of past pathogen exposure could be identified by cataloging public T cell receptors. The study used immunosequencing to profile the T cell repertoires of around 600 subjects and linked those repertoires to cytomegalovirus serostatus. A separate validation cohort of over 95 different subjects was used in addition to the roughly 700-subject first cohort. To predict cytomegalovirus infection status, the study brought together high-throughput TCR immunosequencing, statistical association of individual TCRs with disease status, and machine learning. To study patterns of TCR occurrence, a later analysis re-analyzed previously published TCR beta repertoires from 550 to 800 donors and added high-resolution HLA genotyping. Rather than using new phenotypic data, the later analysis identified candidate immune exposures from TCR beta sequences and from how often those sequences occurred across donors. An earlier analysis of several hundred of the donors applied high-throughput TCR beta sequencing to assess whether each TCR beta V gene segment acted as functional or pseudogenic. Donor age, sex, ethnicity and CMV serostatus were compiled together with the repertoire data. In a later genetic analysis, genome-wide SNP genotypes for about three fifths of the roughly 670 donors were used, and that subset was treated as a discovery cohort. All discovery cohort repertoires had been generated using a single sequencing platform. HLA typing covered class I and class II loci at four-digit resolution. The number of donors typed differed by locus, with roughly 629-640 for A, B, C, DRB1 and DQB1, over 500 for DQA1, 600 to 610 for DPA1, and 450 to 480 for DPB1. Roughly 5 DR-DQ haplotypes were handled as single units for association and clustering, since linkage in the cohort was strong. Among roughly 370 genotyped donors of the cohort, an average of around 240,000 unique TCR beta nucleotide sequences were sequenced per donor, about a sixth of them non-productive.

The investigation overall reported the following: The earlier analysis of some 540 of the donors excluded seventeen rarely observed V segments, including chromosome 9 orphons, because counts were too low. In a later analysis, HLA-associated TCR beta chains were found to be more clonally expanded and to have lower generation probabilities than equally common non-associated chains. In a later genetic analysis, a missense DCLRE1C variant was associated with V-gene and J-gene trimming of TCR beta chains, and the association was replicated in an independent cohort. In a later analysis, around 17,000 TCR beta sequences were associated with specific HLA alleles at a false discovery rate of 0.05. Cytomegalovirus status was reported to be diagnosed by the classifier with high specificity and sensitivity in both the original and validation cohorts. Several of the top co-occurrence clusters appeared to be linked to parvovirus B19, influenza, CMV and Epstein-Barr virus, according to a later analysis. While some public TCRs were present in many individuals, most TCR sequences turned up only very rarely across donors. The study listed 170 or so TCR beta chains as associated with cytomegalovirus. Linkage disequilibrium might explain the correlated functional status among segregating V segments, but an unknown experimental factor could not be excluded. A later analysis found that most CMV-associated TCR beta chains appeared HLA-restricted, with HLA associations seemingly driven largely by CMV exposure. For the cohort, immune exposure information was limited to CMV serostatus. This cohort had only TCR beta chains sequenced, and the lack of alpha or paired-chain data limited which features could be detected. A group of highly shared sequence variants was considered likely to be a technical artifact of the sequencing pipeline. When HLA alleles, especially DR and DQ, strongly co-occurred, TCR associations were difficult to assign to individual alleles. A later genetic analysis reported fewer N-insertions in productive TCRs among donors in an Asian-associated ancestry cluster than the roughly 650-donor mean. Because the 87-base-pair reads could not distinguish some IMGT-functional V segments, including TRBV6-2 and TRBV6-3, those segments were excluded. A few of the identified cytomegalovirus-associated TCR beta chains were confirmed in vitro to be specific for cytomegalovirus antigens. The presence/absence analyses assumed that sequencing depth was roughly uniform across donors, and that assumption may not be true. An earlier analysis of around 600 of the donors showed that most TCR beta V segments appeared in productive rearrangements either about 90% or about 30% of the time, which broadly matched IMGT annotations. In a later analysis, the rate of TCR association differed among HLA loci, with DRB1 alleles having the most associated TCRs and HLA-C alleles having the fewest. A further reported finding was that TCR beta sequences accurately predicted the HLA-A and HLA-B alleles for most subjects in the first cohort. According to the authors, the approach could potentially be generalized to other disease states and immunological phenotypes. Because HLA typing was unavailable for some donors at each locus, only the typed subset was used in association tests.

In total, 500 to 700 healthy bone marrow donors made up the cohort. All cohort members were sampled while nominally healthy, although unrecorded immune exposures were likely present. The donor was CMV seropositive and was included in the group of approximately 310 seropositive cohort members. Each donor provided a peripheral blood sample, and peripheral blood mononuclear cells were used for TCR beta sequencing. The Qiagen DNeasy Blood Extraction Kit was used to extract genomic DNA from the blood cell samples. V is pared back by 0 bases and J by 2 bases, with 8 bases lying between the germline termini. The CDR3 runs 15 residues from the cysteine to the phenylalanine. Only the CDR3 DNA is retained, 45 bases long and in frame from the first base. CDR1 LGHNA and CDR2 YNFKEQ are derived from the germline V gene.

The sample comprised PBMCs. The chain employs TRBV4-2 and TRBJ2-1; the D gene is perhaps TRBD2, on 5 matching bases. The sequence was collected from a man aged 18 to 30 in good health and CMV-seropositive. At the DNA level, the sequence is TGTGCCAGCAGCCAAGAGCGGGCGGCCTACAATGAGCAGTTCTTC. The translation is CASSQERAAYNEQFF.